Sequencing of this T cell receptor beta chain was carried out in a study of OX40 agonist ivuxolimab in advanced cancers. V was pared by 6 bases and J by 2 bases, with 3 bases of the junction left unmatched. CDR3 length: 13 amino acids. CDR1 and CDR2 from the germline V gene are WNHNN and SYGVQD (reference sequence). Here immunoSEQ multiplex PCR was the method, and the copy in TCRdb shows in-frame clones only, minus some. Here the sample spans about 35,000 clones, nearly 75% being singletons. About this clone itself: Its antigen is currently unknown.

Overall study results and limits: Relatively little clonal expansion, among the lowest observed, appeared in partial responders at 0.1-3.0 mg/kg.

The clonotype originates from an adult with an advanced solid tumor such as melanoma, head and neck, liver or kidney cancer. The J gene is TRBJ1-2, the V gene TRBV10-1; 7 bases map to TRBD1. The sequencing used CD4+ or CD8+ T cells sorted from blood, collected in a trial of the OX40 agonist ivuxolimab. CDR3 sequence: CASSRGFNYGYTF. Written as DNA, the CDR3 is TGCGCCAGCAGCAGGGGGTTCAACTATGGCTACACCTTC.